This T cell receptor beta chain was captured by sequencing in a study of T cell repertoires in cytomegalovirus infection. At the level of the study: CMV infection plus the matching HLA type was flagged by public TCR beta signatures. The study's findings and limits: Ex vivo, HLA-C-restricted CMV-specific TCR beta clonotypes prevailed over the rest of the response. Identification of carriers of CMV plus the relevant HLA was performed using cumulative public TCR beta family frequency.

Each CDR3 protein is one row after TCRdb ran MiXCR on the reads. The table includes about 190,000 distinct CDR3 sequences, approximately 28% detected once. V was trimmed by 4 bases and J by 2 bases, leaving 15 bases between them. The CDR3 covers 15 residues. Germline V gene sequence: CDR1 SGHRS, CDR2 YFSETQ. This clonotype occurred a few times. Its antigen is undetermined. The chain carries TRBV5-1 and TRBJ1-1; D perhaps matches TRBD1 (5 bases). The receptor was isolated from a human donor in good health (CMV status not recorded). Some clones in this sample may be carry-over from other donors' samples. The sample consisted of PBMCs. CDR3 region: CASSEGLIINTEAFF. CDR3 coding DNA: TGCGCCAGCAGCGAGGGACTCATCATTAACACTGAAGCTTTCTTT.